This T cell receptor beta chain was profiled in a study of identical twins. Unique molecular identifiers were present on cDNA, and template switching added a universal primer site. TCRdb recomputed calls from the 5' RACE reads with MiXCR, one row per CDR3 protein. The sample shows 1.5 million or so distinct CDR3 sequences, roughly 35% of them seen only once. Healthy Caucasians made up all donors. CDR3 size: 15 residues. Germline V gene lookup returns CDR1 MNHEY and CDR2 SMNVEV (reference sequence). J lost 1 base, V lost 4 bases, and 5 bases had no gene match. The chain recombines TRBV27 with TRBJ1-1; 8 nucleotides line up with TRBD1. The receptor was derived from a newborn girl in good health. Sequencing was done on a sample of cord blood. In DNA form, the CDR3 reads TGTGCCAGCAGTTCGCAAACAGGGGGGAACACTGAAGCTTTCTTT. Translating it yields CASSSQTGGNTEAFF.